One sample yielded the 18 T cell receptor beta chains listed below, sequenced in a study of T cells in Graves' hyperthyroidism and ophthalmopathy. Amplification yielded TCR beta CDR3 regions, with RNA transcripts as the source. The HTBI primer set drove a first-round RT-PCR of the TCR CDR3. TCRdb re-called the multiplex PCR reads with MiXCR, one entry per CDR3 protein. The data contain nearly 600,000 distinct CDR3 sequences, roughly 13% of them seen just once; the ten biggest clones take up roughly 6.2%. Sequencing was done on a sample of blood. These receptors all stem from a woman in her 30s with Graves' hyperthyroidism that later progressed to Graves' ophthalmopathy.

The chain links TRBV27 to TRBJ2-2, with no clear D. The CDR3 is made up of 13 amino acids. V was clipped by 5 bases and J by 9 bases, with 13 bases between them. Germline assignment: CDR1 MNHEY and CDR2 SMNVEV (reference sequence). This chain's CDR3 is CASSHDSPRELFF. CDR3 sequence (DNA): TGTGCCAGCAGTCACGACTCCCCCCGGGAGCTGTTTTTT.

This clonotype has at least ten counts. This sequence joins TRBV7-3 and TRBJ2-1, with D unresolved. The V end lost 5 bases, the J end lost 0 bases, and 8 bases lay between the germline ends. From germline, CDR1 is SGHTA and CDR2 FQGTGA. CDR3 size: 14 residues. The chain's CDR3 is CASSTGFSYNEQFF. CDR3 sequence (DNA): TGTGCCAGCAGCACGGGTTTCTCCTACAATGAGCAGTTCTTC.

This clonotype showed up many times. One end of the junction is discordant with germline, which a read error may explain. The J gene is TRBJ2-1, the V gene TRBV11-2; D is possibly TRBD2 (6 bases). Germline V gene data show CDR1 as SGHAT and CDR2 as FQNNGV. The CDR3 runs to 15 residues. The CDR3 here is CASSLERLAYNEQFF. CDR3 DNA sequence: TGTGCCAGCAGCCTAGAAAGACTAGCCTACAATGAGCAGTTCTTC.

The V and J genes are TRBV6-2 or TRBV6-3 and TRBJ2-3; D remains unclear. Germline values: CDR1 MNHEY, CDR2 SVGEGT. V lost 5 bases and J 4 bases, leaving 13 bases between the germline ends. The CDR3 runs to 14 residues. CDR3 amino acids: CASSGSRSPDTQYF. In nucleotides, the CDR3 is TGTGCCAGCAGTGGCAGTAGGAGCCCAGATACGCAGTATTTT.

This clonotype has at least ten counts. The chain employs TRBV5-6 and TRBJ2-5; the D is unclear. Between the trimmed V and J ends, which lost 1 base and 5 bases, there was a span of 9 bases. The CDR3 is 13 amino acids. CDR1 SGHDT and CDR2 YYEEEE come from the germline V gene. This chain's CDR3 is CASSLQDVETQYF. CDR3 DNA sequence: TGTGCCAGCAGCTTGCAGGACGTTGAGACCCAGTACTTC.

Regarding this clonotype: The CDR3 does not end in the conserved phenylalanine or tryptophan, so this is likely a read error. The chain links TRBV20-1 to TRBJ1-1, with D unresolved. The germline V gene encodes CDR1 DFQATT and CDR2 SNEGSKA (reference sequence). This CDR3 is 11 amino acids long. Trimming left V 1 base short and J 2 bases short, with 2 bases between. Written as DNA, the CDR3 is TGCAGTGCTAGAGTTAACACTGAAGCTTTCTCT. This encodes CSARVNTEAFS.

This clonotype has at least ten counts. The V and J genes are TRBV2 and TRBJ2-7; D is unclear. The germline V and J ends were trimmed by 4 bases and 6 bases, with 4 bases remaining between them. The CDR3 length is 10 residues. Looked up from germline, CDR1 is SNHLY and CDR2 is FYNNEI. The CDR3 sequence is CASSGAEQYF. Written as DNA, the CDR3 is TGTGCCAGCAGTGGGGCCGAGCAGTACTTC.

This clonotype was observed a handful of times. The chain employs TRBV3-1 and TRBJ2-7, with D possibly matching TRBD1 (6 bases). Trimming removed 8 bases at V and 1 base at J, with 18 bases between. This CDR3 contains 15 residues. CDR1 is LGHDT, CDR2 YNNKEL, per germline (reference sequence). The CDR3, as DNA: TGTGCCAGCTCCCTACAGGGTGCCACTTCCTACGAGCAGTACTTC. Its protein product is CASSLQGATSYEQYF.

This clonotype turned up a few times. The rearrangement links TRBV9 to TRBJ2-1; 10 bases are a match to TRBD2. With 0 bases clipped from V and 9 bases from J, the junction kept 3 bases outside the gene matches. There are 14 residues in the CDR3. Germline V gene data show CDR1 as SGDLS and CDR2 as YYNGEE. CDR3 protein: CASSVAAGGIEQFF. The CDR3, as DNA: TGTGCCAGCAGCGTAGCAGCGGGAGGGATTGAGCAGTTCTTC.

This clonotype was recorded many times. The chain links TRBV7-2 to TRBJ2-3; 11 bases line up with TRBD1. Germline CDR1 reads SGHTA; CDR2 reads FQGNSA. Trimming cost V 5 bases and J 2 bases; bases outside gene matches: 15. The CDR3 runs 19 residues. The DNA for the CDR3 is TGTGCCAGCAGCAACCTTCCGGGACAGGGGGTCAGGGTCACAGATACGCAGTATTTT. Translating it yields CASSNLPGQGVRVTDTQYF.

Ten or more counts support this clonotype. V gene TRBV7-3 combines with J gene TRBJ2-1; TRBD1 matches at 7 bases. The J segment lost 5 bases and the V segment lost 5 bases, leaving 3 bases of the junction unmatched. The germline CDR1 and CDR2 sequences are SGHTA and FQGTGA. The CDR3 consists of 13 residues. CDR3 in DNA: TGTGCCAGCAGCCTACAGGGGAACAATGAGCAGTTCTTC. Protein: CASSLQGNNEQFF.

This clonotype was counted between two and nine times. A much larger clonotype is one base distant, so this may be a read error. The rearrangement links TRBV7-9 to TRBJ2-5; 8 bases agree with TRBD1. Germline V lookup: CDR1 SEHNR, CDR2 FQNEAQ (reference sequence). Germline trimming cut 6 bases from V and 7 bases from J; bases unmatched to any gene: 10. This CDR3 contains 14 residues. This chain's CDR3 is CASSRTGTEGTQYF. DNA of the CDR3: TGTGCCAGCAGTCGGACAGGGACCGAAGGGACCCAGTACTTC.

This clonotype was seen ten or more times. This chain uses TRBV7-2 with TRBJ2-3; 12 bases align to TRBD2. Germline loops: CDR1 SGHTA, CDR2 FQGNSA. V dropped 1 base and J dropped 1; count of bases not matched to a gene: 9. This CDR3 contains 19 residues. The CDR3 coding sequence is TGTGCCAGCAGCTTAGTTTCTAGCGGGAGGGCTCTGGGCACAGATACGCAGTATTTT. This translates into CASSLVSSGRALGTDTQYF. Filled out from reference TRBV7-2 and TRBJ2-3, the complete variable domain reads GAGVSQSPSNKVTEKGKDVELRCDPISGHTALYWYRQSLGQGLEFLIYFQGNSAPDKSGLPSDRFSAERTGGSVSTLTIQRTQQEDSAVYLCASSLVSSGRALGTDTQYFGPGTRLTVL.

This clonotype has at least ten counts. V gene TRBV19 combines with J gene TRBJ1-5; D might be TRBD1 (6 bases). CDR3 length equals 15 residues. V was shortened by 4 bases and J by 3 bases, with 13 bases between the two germline ends. The germline gives CDR1 LNHDA, CDR2 SQIVND (reference sequence). CDR3 nucleotide sequence: TGTGCCAGTAGTAACCTGCAGGGGTACAATCAGCCCCAGCATTTT. This encodes CASSNLQGYNQPQHF.

This clonotype was seen at least ten times. The chain joins TRBV11-3 to TRBJ2-3; D is undetermined. The CDR3 spans 13 residues. With 1 base removed from V and 4 bases from J, the gap between germline ends came to 6 bases. Germline V CDR1 and CDR2: SGHNT, YENEEA. The CDR3 is CASSLAYPDTQYF. The CDR3 DNA sequence: TGTGCCAGCAGCTTAGCATATCCAGATACGCAGTATTTT.

This chain uses TRBV19 with TRBJ2-2; the D gene is possibly TRBD1 (5 bases). V gave up 10 bases and J gave up 7 bases, with 19 bases separating them. Germline CDR1 and CDR2: LNHDA and SQIVND (reference sequence). There are 14 residues in the CDR3. The CDR3, as DNA: TGTGCCACCTCGCGGCAGGGTTTAGGCGGGGAGCTGTTTTTT. Translated: CATSRQGLGGELFF.

The sample holds many counts of this clonotype. This chain links TRBV11-1 with TRBJ2-1, with TRBD2 as a possible D gene (6 bases). CDR3 length: 15 residues. CDR1 is SGHAT, CDR2 FQDESV, per germline (reference sequence). The V end was cut by 5 bases, the J end by 7 bases, with 18 bases between. CDR3 DNA: TGTGCCAGCAGCAAAAGCCCAGGTGGGGGGAATGAGCAGTTCTTC. It translates to CASSKSPGGGNEQFF.

This clonotype was seen only a few times. The V and J genes are TRBV24-1 and TRBJ2-1; D is unclear. Deletions cut 3 bases from V and 4 bases from J, with 12 bases between. CDR1 is KGHDR, CDR2 SFDVKD, per germline. The CDR3 runs 15 residues. CDR3 bases: TGTGCCACCAGTGATCCCGCTCGACGTTACAATGAGCAGTTCTTC. Amino acid sequence: CATSDPARRYNEQFF.